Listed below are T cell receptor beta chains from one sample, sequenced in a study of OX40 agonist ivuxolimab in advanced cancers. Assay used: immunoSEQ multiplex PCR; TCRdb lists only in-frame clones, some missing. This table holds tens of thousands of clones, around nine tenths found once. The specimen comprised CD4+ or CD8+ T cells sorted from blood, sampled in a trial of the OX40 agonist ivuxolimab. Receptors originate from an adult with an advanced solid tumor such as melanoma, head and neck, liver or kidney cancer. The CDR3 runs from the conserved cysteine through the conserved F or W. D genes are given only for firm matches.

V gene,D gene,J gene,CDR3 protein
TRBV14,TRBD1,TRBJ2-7,CASSPWPGQTYEQYF
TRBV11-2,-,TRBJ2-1,CASSLSSYNEQFF
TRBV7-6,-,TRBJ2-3,CASSLEPESDTQYF
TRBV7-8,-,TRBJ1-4,CASTQVIHEKLFF
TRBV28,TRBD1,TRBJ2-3,CASSSTGNGADTQYF
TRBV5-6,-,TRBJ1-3,CASSPGRGPGNTIYF
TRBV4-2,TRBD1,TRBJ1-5,CASSQDRTGADFYTQHF
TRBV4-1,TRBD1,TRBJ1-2,CASSQDPSDRGYGYTF
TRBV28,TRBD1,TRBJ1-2,CASSSEQGGVRYGYTF
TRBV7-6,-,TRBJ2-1,CASSLAGAVRFWFF
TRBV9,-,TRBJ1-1,CASSVVPENTEAFF
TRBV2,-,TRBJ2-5,CASTQRGIEETQYF
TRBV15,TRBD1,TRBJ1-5,CATSKGTGGLGNQPQHF
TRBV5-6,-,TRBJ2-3,CASSFPAGEADTQYF
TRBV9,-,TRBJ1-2,CASSALQAPNYGYTF
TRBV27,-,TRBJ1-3,CASSSRQRSGNTIYF
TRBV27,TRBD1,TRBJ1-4,CASSPGDRAELFF
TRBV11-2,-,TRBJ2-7,CASSLERRVEYF
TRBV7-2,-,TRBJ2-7,CASSLVGGASEQYF
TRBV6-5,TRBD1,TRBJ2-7,CASSYWDRSSEQYF
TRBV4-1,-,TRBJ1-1,CASSRKENTEAFF
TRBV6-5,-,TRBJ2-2,CASRTNSGELFF
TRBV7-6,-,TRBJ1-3,CASSLIGHGNTIYF